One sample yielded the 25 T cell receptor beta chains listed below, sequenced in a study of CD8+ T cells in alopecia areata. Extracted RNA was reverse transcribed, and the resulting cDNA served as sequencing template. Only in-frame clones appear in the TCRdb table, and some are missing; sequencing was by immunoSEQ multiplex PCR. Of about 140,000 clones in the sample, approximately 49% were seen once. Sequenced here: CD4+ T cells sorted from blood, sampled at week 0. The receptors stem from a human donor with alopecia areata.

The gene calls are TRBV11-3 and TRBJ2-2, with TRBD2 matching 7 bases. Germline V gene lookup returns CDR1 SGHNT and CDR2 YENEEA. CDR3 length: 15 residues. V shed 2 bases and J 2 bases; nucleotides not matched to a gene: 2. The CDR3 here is CASSLLAANTGELFF. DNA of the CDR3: TGTGCCAGCAGCTTACTAGCGGCTAACACCGGGGAGCTGTTTTTT.

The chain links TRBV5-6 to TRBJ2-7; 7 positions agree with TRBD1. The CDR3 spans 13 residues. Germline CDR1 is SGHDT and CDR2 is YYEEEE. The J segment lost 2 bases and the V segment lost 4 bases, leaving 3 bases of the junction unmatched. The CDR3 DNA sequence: TGTGCCAGCAGCCCGACAGGGCCCTACGAGCAGTACTTC. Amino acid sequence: CASSPTGPYEQYF. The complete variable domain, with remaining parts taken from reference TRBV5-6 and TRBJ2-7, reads DAGVTQSPTHLIKTRGQQVTLRCSPKSGHDTVSWYQQALGQGPQFIFQYYEEEERQRGNFPDRFSGHQFPNYSSELNVNALLLGDSALYLCASSPTGPYEQYFGPGTRLTVT.

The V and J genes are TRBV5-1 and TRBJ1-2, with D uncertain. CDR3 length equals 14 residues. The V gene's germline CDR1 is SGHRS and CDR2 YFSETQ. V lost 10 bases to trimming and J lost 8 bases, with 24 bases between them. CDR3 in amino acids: CARRATFDGGGYTF. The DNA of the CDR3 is TGCGCCCGCCGGGCCACTTTCGATGGAGGAGGCTACACCTTC.

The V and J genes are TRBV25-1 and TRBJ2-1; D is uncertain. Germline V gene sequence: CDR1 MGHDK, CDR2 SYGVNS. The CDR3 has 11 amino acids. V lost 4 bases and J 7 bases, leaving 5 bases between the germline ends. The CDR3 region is CASSVRNEQFF. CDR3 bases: TGTGCCAGCAGTGTAAGAAATGAGCAGTTCTTC.

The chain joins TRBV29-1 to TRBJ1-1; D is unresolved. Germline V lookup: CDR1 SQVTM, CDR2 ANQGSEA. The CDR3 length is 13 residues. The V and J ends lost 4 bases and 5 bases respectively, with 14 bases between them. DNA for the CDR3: TGCAGCGTTGTGAGGTCGTTACCAACTGAAGCTTTCTTT. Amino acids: CSVVRSLPTEAFF.

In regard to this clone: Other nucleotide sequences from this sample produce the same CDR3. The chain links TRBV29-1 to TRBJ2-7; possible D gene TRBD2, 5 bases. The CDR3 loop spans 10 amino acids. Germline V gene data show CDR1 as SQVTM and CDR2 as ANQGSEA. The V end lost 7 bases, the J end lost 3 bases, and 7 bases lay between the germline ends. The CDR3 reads CSAGNYEQYF. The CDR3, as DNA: TGCAGCGCGGGGAACTACGAGCAGTACTTC.

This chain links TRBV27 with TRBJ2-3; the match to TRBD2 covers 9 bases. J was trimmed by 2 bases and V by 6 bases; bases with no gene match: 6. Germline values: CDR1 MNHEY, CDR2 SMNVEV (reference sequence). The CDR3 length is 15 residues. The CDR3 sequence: CASRWAGGFTDTQYF. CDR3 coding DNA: TGTGCCAGCAGGTGGGCGGGAGGGTTCACAGATACGCAGTATTTT.

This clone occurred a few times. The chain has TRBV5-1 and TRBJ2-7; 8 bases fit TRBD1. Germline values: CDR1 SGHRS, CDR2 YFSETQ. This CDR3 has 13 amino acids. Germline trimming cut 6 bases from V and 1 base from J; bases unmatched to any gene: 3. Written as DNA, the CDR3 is TGCGCCAGCACCCGGGACAGGTCCTACGAGCAGTACTTC. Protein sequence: CASTRDRSYEQYF. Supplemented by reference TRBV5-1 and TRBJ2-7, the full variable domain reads KAGVTQTPRYLIKTRGQQVTLSCSPISGHRSVSWYQQTPGQGLQFLFEYFSETQRNKGNFPGRFSGRQFSNSRSEMNVSTLELGDSALYLCASTRDRSYEQYFGPGTRLTVT.

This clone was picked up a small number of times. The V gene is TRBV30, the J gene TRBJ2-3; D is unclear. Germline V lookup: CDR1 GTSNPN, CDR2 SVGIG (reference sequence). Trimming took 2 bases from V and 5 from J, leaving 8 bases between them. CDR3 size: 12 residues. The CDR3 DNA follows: TGTGCCTGGAGTATGAACGGAGATACGCAGTATTTT. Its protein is CAWSMNGDTQYF.

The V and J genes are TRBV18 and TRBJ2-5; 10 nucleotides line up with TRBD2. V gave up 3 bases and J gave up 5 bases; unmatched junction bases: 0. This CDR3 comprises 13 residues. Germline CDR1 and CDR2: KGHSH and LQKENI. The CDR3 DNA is TGTGCCAGCTCACCGGGACTAGCGGAGACCCAGTACTTC. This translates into CASSPGLAETQYF. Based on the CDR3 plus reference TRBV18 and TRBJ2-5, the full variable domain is NAGVMQNPRHLVRRRGQEARLRCSPMKGHSHVYWYRQLPEEGLKFMVYLQKENIIDESGMPKERFSAEFPKEGPSILRIQQVVRGDSAAYFCASSPGLAETQYFGPGTRLLVL.

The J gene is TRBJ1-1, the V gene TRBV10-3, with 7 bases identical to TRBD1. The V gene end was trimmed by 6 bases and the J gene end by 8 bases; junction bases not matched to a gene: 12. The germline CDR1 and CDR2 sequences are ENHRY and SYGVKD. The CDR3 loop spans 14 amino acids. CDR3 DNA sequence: TGTGCCATCAGGGAGACAGGGTCCGCATACGAAGCTTTCTTT. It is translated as CAIRETGSAYEAFF.

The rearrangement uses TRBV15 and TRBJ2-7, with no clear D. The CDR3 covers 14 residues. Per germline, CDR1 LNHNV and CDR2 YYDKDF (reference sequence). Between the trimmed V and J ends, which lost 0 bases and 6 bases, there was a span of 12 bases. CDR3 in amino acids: CATSRDRTPSEQYF. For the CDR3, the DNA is TGTGCCACCAGCAGAGATAGGACCCCCAGCGAGCAGTACTTC.

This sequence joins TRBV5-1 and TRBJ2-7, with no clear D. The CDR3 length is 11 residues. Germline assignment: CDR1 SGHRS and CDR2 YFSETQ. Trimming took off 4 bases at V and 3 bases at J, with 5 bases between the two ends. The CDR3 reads CASSTNYEQYF. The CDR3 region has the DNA TGCGCCAGCAGCACCAACTACGAGCAGTACTTC.

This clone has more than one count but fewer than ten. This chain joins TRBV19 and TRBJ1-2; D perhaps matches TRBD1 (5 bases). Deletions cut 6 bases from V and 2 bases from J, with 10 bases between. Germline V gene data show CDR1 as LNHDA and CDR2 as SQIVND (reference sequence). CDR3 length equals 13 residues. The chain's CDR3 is CASRRRGNYGYTF. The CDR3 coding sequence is TGTGCCAGTAGGCGTCGGGGCAACTATGGCTACACCTTC.

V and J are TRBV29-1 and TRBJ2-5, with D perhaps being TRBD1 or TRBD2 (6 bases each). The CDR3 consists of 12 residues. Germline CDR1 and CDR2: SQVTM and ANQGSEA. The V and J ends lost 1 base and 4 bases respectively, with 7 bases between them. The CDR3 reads CSVEGGAETQYF. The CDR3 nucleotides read TGCAGCGTTGAAGGGGGGGCAGAGACCCAGTACTTC.

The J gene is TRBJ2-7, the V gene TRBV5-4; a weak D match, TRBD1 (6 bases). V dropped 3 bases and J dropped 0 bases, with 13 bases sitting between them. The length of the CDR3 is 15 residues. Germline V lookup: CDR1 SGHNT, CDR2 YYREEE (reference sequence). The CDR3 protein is CASSSGATSSYEQYF. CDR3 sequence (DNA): TGTGCCAGCAGCTCAGGGGCTACTAGCTCCTACGAGCAGTACTTC.

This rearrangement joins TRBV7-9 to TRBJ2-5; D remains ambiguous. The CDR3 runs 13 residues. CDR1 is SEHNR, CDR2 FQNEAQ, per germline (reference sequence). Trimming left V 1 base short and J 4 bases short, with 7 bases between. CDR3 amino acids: CASSLGPTETQYF. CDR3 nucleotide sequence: TGTGCCAGCAGCTTAGGGCCGACAGAGACCCAGTACTTC.

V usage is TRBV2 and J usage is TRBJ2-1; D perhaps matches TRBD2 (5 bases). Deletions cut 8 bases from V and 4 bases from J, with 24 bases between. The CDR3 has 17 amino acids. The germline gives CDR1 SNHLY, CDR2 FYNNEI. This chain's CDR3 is CASFPEVAANNYNEQFF. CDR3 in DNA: TGTGCCAGCTTTCCGGAGGTTGCGGCCAATAATTACAATGAGCAGTTCTTC.

The CDR3 is CASSPSPGTSEQFF. DNA for the CDR3: TGTGCCAGCAGCCCTTCTCCGGGGACTTCAGAGCAGTTCTTC. V is TRBV11-2 and J is TRBJ2-1, with a weak D call TRBD2 (6 bases). Germline V gene lookup returns CDR1 SGHAT and CDR2 FQNNGV. This CDR3 has 14 residues. V was trimmed by 5 bases and J by 10 bases, leaving 18 bases between them.

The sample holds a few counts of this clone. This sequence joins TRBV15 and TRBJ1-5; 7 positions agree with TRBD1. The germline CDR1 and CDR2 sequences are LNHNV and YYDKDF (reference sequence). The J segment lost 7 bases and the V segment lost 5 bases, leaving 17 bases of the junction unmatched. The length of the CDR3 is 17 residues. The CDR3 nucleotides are TGTGCCACCAGCGCGAGACAGGGTTTAACCCTTGGACAGCCCCAGCATTTT. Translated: CATSARQGLTLGQPQHF.

This chain's CDR3 is CAWRLAGSGEQFF. The CDR3 nucleotides are TGTGCCTGGAGGCTAGCGGGGTCAGGGGAGCAGTTCTTC. The chain combines TRBV30 with TRBJ2-1; 9 bases are a match to TRBD2. The CDR3 runs 13 residues. J lost 10 bases, V lost 3 bases, and 7 bases had no gene match. The germline CDR1 and CDR2 sequences are GTSNPN and SVGIG (reference sequence).

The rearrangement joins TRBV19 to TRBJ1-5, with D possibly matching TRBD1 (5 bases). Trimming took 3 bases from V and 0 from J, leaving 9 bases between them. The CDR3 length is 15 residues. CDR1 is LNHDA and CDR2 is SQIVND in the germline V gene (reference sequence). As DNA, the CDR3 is TGTGCCAGTAGTATGGCAGGGTATAGCAATCAGCCCCAGCATTTT. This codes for CASSMAGYSNQPQHF.

CDR3 sequence reads: CASSRPGPRETQYF. CDR3 nucleotides: TGTGCCAGCAGCCGCCCGGGCCCTCGGGAGACCCAGTACTTC. The chain couples TRBV7-9 to TRBJ2-5; D remains unclear. The CDR3 is made up of 14 amino acids. The germline V gene encodes CDR1 SEHNR and CDR2 FQNEAQ (reference sequence). Trimming pared 5 bases from V and 5 bases from J, leaving 15 bases between. Full variable domain (rest looked up from reference TRBV7-9 and TRBJ2-5): DTGVSQNPRHKITKRGQNVTFRCDPISEHNRLYWYRQTLGQGPEFLTYFQNEAQLEKSRLLSDRFSAERPKGSFSTLEIQRTEQGDSAMYLCASSRPGPRETQYFGPGTRLLVL.

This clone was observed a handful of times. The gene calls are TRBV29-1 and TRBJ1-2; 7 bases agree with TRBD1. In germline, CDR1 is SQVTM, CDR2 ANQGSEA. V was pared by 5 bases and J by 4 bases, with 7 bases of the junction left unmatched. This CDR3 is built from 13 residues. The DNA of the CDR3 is TGCAGCGTTTTGAGACAGGGATCCTATGGCTACACCTTC. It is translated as CSVLRQGSYGYTF.

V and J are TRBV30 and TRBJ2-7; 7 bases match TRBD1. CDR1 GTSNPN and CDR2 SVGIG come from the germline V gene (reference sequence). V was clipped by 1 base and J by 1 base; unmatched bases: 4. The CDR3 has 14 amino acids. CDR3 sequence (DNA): TGTGCCTGGAGTGACGGCAGGGGGTCCTACGAGCAGTACTTC. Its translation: CAWSDGRGSYEQYF.